This is a list of T cell receptor beta chains from one sample in a study of metastatic and nonmetastatic thyroid tumors. TCRdb used MiXCR to call clones anew from the PCR reads. The repertoire has about 35,000 clones, about 29% of them found once; the top ten carry 7.8%. Sequencing was performed on blood. The receptors were gathered from a female donor with papillary thyroid cancer or a benign thyroid nodule (not recorded which). Some clones in this sample may be carry-over from other donors' samples. Both conserved end residues are part of each CDR3. D genes are given only for firm matches. Size is stated for part of the rows, as once, few or many counts, or as a class when the clone is expanded.

J gene,V gene,D gene,CDR3 length,clone size,CDR3 DNA,CDR3 protein
TRBJ2-7,TRBV20-1,NA,16,medium-sized,TGCAGTATACCCCCCGGGGCTCCCGGGACTGGCTACGAGCAGTACTTC,CSIPPGAPGTGYEQYF
TRBJ2-1,TRBV20-1,NA,17,many,TGCAGTGCTAGAGCTTCACCGGGACTGTCCTCCTACAATGAGCAGTTCTTC,CSARASPGLSSYNEQFF
TRBJ1-2,TRBV30,NA,15,NA,TGTGCCTGGATCGCCATCGTCGGGGGTGGCTATGGCTACACCTTC,CAWIAIVGGGYGYTF
TRBJ2-7,TRBV6-1,NA,12,few,TGTGCCAGCAGGTCTAGCGTCGACGAGCAGTACTTC,CASRSSVDEQYF
TRBJ2-2,TRBV9,NA,16,NA,TGTGCCAGCATCGGGCCTGGGGCCCCACACACCGGGGAGCTGTTTTTT,CASIGPGAPHTGELFF
TRBJ1-1,TRBV11-1,NA,17,NA,TGTGCCAGCAGCGTTAGCGCTGGGGCGAGGTCTAACACTGAAGCTTTCTTT,CASSVSAGARSNTEAFF
TRBJ2-7,TRBV7-9,NA,11,NA,TGTGCCAGCAGCTTGAGCTACGAGCAGTACTTC,CASSLSYEQYF
TRBJ2-7,TRBV3-1,NA,14,few,TGTGCCAGCAGCCAAGGAGCCAGGGCGGGGGAGCAGTACTTC,CASSQGARAGEQYF
TRBJ1-5,TRBV7-9,TRBD1,14,many,TGTGCCAGCAGCCCTTCAGGGGGCGGACAGCCCCAGCATTTT,CASSPSGGGQPQHF
TRBJ1-1,TRBV30,NA,15,many,TGTGCCTGGAGTGTATGGGGGGACCCGAACACTGAAGCTTTCTTT,CAWSVWGDPNTEAFF
TRBJ2-7,TRBV20-1,NA,12,NA,TGCAGTGCTAGAGTTAGTAGCTACGAGCAGTACTTC,CSARVSSYEQYF
TRBJ1-5,TRBV11-2,NA,16,NA,TGTGCCAGCAGCTTCGGTGTCGGGGGTAGCAATCAGCCCCAGCATTTT,CASSFGVGGSNQPQHF
TRBJ2-3,TRBV5-4,NA,15,many,TGCGCCAGCAGCTTGGAGGGGGCTAGCACAGATACGCAGTATTTT,CASSLEGASTDTQYF
TRBJ2-3,TRBV4-1,TRBD1,14,NA,TGCGCCAGCGCCGGGACAGGGGTGAAAGATACGCAGTATTTT,CASAGTGVKDTQYF
TRBJ1-5,TRBV6-6,NA,13,NA,TGTGCCAGCAGTTACTCCCGCAATCAGCCCCAGCATTTT,CASSYSRNQPQHF